The clone carrying this T cell receptor beta chain occurred many times. What it binds is unknown. RNA transcripts were the template for amplifying TCR beta CDR3 regions. A first-round RT-PCR of the TCR CDR3 used the HTBI primer set. TCRdb re-called the multiplex PCR reads with MiXCR, one entry per CDR3 protein. The repertoire holds around 500,000 distinct CDR3 sequences, approximately 14% seen once, with over 11% in the top ten. This sample was taken from a study of T cells in Graves' hyperthyroidism and ophthalmopathy. At the level of the study: The initial diagnosis was the point when peripheral blood was collected, ahead of any treatment.

Germline lookup yields CDR1 MDHEN and CDR2 SYDVKM. This CDR3 contains 16 residues. J lost 2 bases, V lost 5 bases, and 6 bases had no gene match. Study-level results: Stable hyperthyroidism was told apart from ophthalmopathy by a model built on 13 V-J features.

The chain carries TRBV28 and TRBJ2-6; TRBD1 agrees at 7 bases. This sequence originates from a woman in her thirties or forties with Graves' hyperthyroidism. What was sequenced was blood. The DNA of the CDR3 is TGTGCCAGCAGTCCCTTAGGGGGCGCTGGGGCCAACGTCCTGACTTTC. Protein: CASSPLGGAGANVLTF.